These 18 T cell receptor beta chains share one sample of origin, sequenced in a study of PD-1 blockade in classical Hodgkin lymphoma. Assay used: immunoSEQ multiplex PCR; TCRdb lists only in-frame clones, some missing. The sample has 13,000 to 15,000 clones; more than 75% are singletons. In every patient, relapse followed autologous stem cell transplantation, while exposure to brentuximab vedotin differed. Sample: peripheral blood mononuclear cells (PBMCs), taken at baseline. The receptors shown here come from a human donor with classical Hodgkin lymphoma.

The gene calls are TRBV5-4 and TRBJ2-2; 8 bases line up with TRBD2. Trimming at V came to 4 bases and at J to 12 bases, leaving 17 bases not matched to a gene. CDR3 length: 16 residues. The V gene's germline CDR1 is SGHNT and CDR2 YYREEE (reference sequence). The CDR3 spells CASSALTTSALDKLFF. Written as DNA, the CDR3 is TGTGCCAGCAGCGCCTTGACGACTAGCGCGTTAGATAAGCTGTTTTTT.

The gene calls are TRBV30 and TRBJ2-3; 7 nucleotides align to TRBD2. Trimming removed 4 bases from V and 0 bases from J; junction bases left unmatched: 7. Germline loops: CDR1 GTSNPN, CDR2 SVGIG (reference sequence). CDR3 length: 15 amino acids. CDR3 region: CAWTNSGASTDTQYF. As DNA, the CDR3 is TGTGCCTGGACAAACAGCGGGGCTAGCACAGATACGCAGTATTTT.

V usage is TRBV15 and J usage is TRBJ1-2; D ambiguous. The CDR3 extends over 13 amino acids. V lost 3 bases to trimming and J lost 4 bases, with 9 bases between them. In germline, CDR1 is LNHNV, CDR2 YYDKDF (reference sequence). The CDR3 nucleotides read TGTGCCACCAGCAGGATCCAGTCCTATGGCTACACCTTC. This gives the protein CATSRIQSYGYTF.

This chain links TRBV27 with TRBJ2-1, with TRBD2 matching 9 bases. CDR1 is MNHEY and CDR2 is SMNVEV in the germline V gene (reference sequence). The V segment lost 3 bases and the J segment 6 bases; nucleotides outside the gene matches: 3. This CDR3 contains 14 residues. The CDR3 reads CASSFVAGANEQFF. Written as DNA, the CDR3 is TGTGCCAGCAGTTTTGTAGCGGGGGCCAATGAGCAGTTCTTC.

This chain connects TRBV7-2 to TRBJ2-7; D call uncertain. The CDR3 contains 14 residues. Trimming stripped 5 bases from V and 2 bases from J, with 13 bases between. The germline gives CDR1 SGHTA, CDR2 FQGNSA. Here the CDR3 reads CASSPQRRPYEQYF. In nucleotides, the CDR3 is TGTGCCAGCAGCCCTCAGCGTCGGCCCTACGAGCAGTACTTC.

The rearrangement uses TRBV7-2 and TRBJ2-7; 8 bases agree with TRBD1. CDR1 and CDR2 from the germline V gene are SGHTA and FQGNSA. This CDR3 region has 14 residues. J lost 6 bases, V lost 5 bases, and 9 bases had no gene match. The chain's CDR3 is CASSPYGDRGEQYF. The CDR3, as DNA: TGTGCCAGCAGCCCCTACGGCGACAGGGGCGAGCAGTACTTC.

The chain recombines TRBV9 with TRBJ2-5; 8 positions match TRBD2. Unmatched junction bases numbered 11, after V lost 0 bases and J lost 1 base. Germline V lookup: CDR1 SGDLS, CDR2 YYNGEE. The CDR3 consists of 18 residues. The CDR3 sequence is CASSVGGIAGKFQETQYF. The CDR3 DNA is TGTGCCAGCAGCGTAGGGGGAATAGCGGGGAAATTCCAAGAGACCCAGTACTTC.

This clone occurred a few times. The gene calls are TRBV2 and TRBJ1-2, with TRBD1 matching 7 bases. V gave up 6 bases and J gave up 8 bases; unmatched junction bases: 12. The CDR3 has 14 residues. The germline V gene encodes CDR1 SNHLY and CDR2 FYNNEI. CDR3 DNA: TGTGCCAGCAGGGGGGCCGACAGGGCTGGCGGCTACACCTTC. Translated: CASRGADRAGGYTF.

The gene calls are TRBV10-3 and TRBJ2-7; 7 nucleotides match TRBD1. Germline V CDR1 and CDR2: ENHRY, SYGVKD. The CDR3 spans 13 residues. V was clipped by 6 bases and J by 2 bases; unmatched bases: 4. CDR3 nucleotides: TGTGCCATCAGGGACAGGTCCCCCTACGAGCAGTACTTC. Translation gives CAIRDRSPYEQYF.

The chain carries TRBV6-5 and TRBJ2-2; possible D gene TRBD2, 6 bases. CDR1 is MNHEY, CDR2 SVGAGI, per germline. V was clipped by 2 bases and J by 6 bases, with 13 bases between them. There are 15 residues in the CDR3. The CDR3 coding sequence is TGTGCCAGCAGTTACATTTTCGGAGGGGCCGGGGAGCTGTTTTTT. It specifies CASSYIFGGAGELFF.

The V call is TRBV4-1, the J call TRBJ1-5; perhaps TRBD1 as D (5 bases). CDR1 MGHRA and CDR2 YSYEKL come from the germline V gene. V dropped 0 bases and J dropped 11 bases, with 14 bases sitting between them. The CDR3 runs to 14 residues. The CDR3 nucleotides are TGCGCCAGCAGCCAAGAATGGGGCCGTGAGGCCCAGCATTTT. It translates to CASSQEWGREAQHF.

The chain combines TRBV14 with TRBJ1-2; the D gene is possibly TRBD1 (5 bases). V was shortened by 1 base and J by 6 bases, with 9 bases between the two germline ends. The germline V gene has CDR1 SGHDN and CDR2 FVKESK. The CDR3 is 13 residues long. CDR3 sequence: CASSQAGIHGYTF. For the CDR3, the DNA is TGTGCCAGCAGCCAAGCAGGGATACATGGCTACACCTTC.

The chain uses TRBV2 and TRBJ2-7; 7 nucleotides match TRBD1. The CDR3 runs to 14 residues. The germline V gene has CDR1 SNHLY and CDR2 FYNNEI. V was pared by 7 bases and J by 0 bases, with 6 bases of the junction left unmatched. CDR3 nucleotides: TGTGCCAGCATATCGGGACAGAGCTCCTACGAGCAGTACTTC. Translated, it gives CASISGQSSYEQYF.

This clone was observed once. The V gene is TRBV27, the J gene TRBJ2-3; 12 positions match TRBD2. The CDR3 is 15 residues long. Germline V gene sequence: CDR1 MNHEY, CDR2 SMNVEV (reference sequence). V shed 6 bases and J 4 bases; nucleotides not matched to a gene: 5. This CDR3 is CASSDTSGRPDTQYF. The CDR3 DNA reads TGTGCCAGCAGCGACACTAGCGGGAGGCCAGATACGCAGTATTTT.

By share, this clone counts as medium-sized. V gene TRBV27 combines with J gene TRBJ2-7, with no clear D. Per the germline V gene, CDR1 is MNHEY and CDR2 is SMNVEV (reference sequence). V was cut by 2 bases and J by 5 bases, with 10 bases left in between. The CDR3 contains 13 residues. The CDR3 loop reads CASSLGFTNEQYF. The CDR3 DNA reads TGTGCCAGCAGTTTAGGATTTACAAACGAGCAGTACTTC.

This sequence joins TRBV20-1 and TRBJ2-3; no firm D call. Per the germline V gene, CDR1 is DFQATT and CDR2 is SNEGSKA (reference sequence). The CDR3 consists of 10 residues. Trimming stripped 5 bases from V and 7 bases from J, with 7 bases between. The CDR3 region has the DNA TGCAGTGCTCGATTATATACGCAGTATTTT. This encodes CSARLYTQYF.

V usage is TRBV5-6 and J usage is TRBJ2-2; the match to TRBD1 covers 11 bases. Germline values: CDR1 SGHDT, CDR2 YYEEEE. The V and J ends lost 4 bases and 1 base, in that order; junction bases with no gene match: 6. The CDR3 is made up of 17 amino acids. CDR3 sequence (DNA): TGTGCCAGCAGCGGGGACAGGGGGTTCTGGAACACCGGGGAGCTGTTTTTT. It yields the protein CASSGDRGFWNTGELFF.

This clone showed up just a few times. The rearrangement uses TRBV2 and TRBJ2-7; no clear D gene. The germline CDR1 and CDR2 sequences are SNHLY and FYNNEI. V was trimmed by 6 bases and J by 2 bases, leaving 17 bases between them. CDR3 length: 15 amino acids. The CDR3 protein is CASRQTGSLPYEQYF. CDR3 sequence (DNA): TGTGCCAGCAGACAAACCGGGTCCCTGCCCTACGAGCAGTACTTC.